This TCR beta chain is from a study of T cells in Graves' hyperthyroidism and ophthalmopathy. Overall study context: Peripheral blood collection took place at initial diagnosis, before any treatment. Study-level findings and limits: Ophthalmopathy was separated from stable hyperthyroidism by a 13 V-J model. Clonotypes that were expanded in thyroid above 0.001 mostly appeared in blood too.

Details on this clonotype: Its antigen is undetermined.

Trimming pared 5 bases from V and 0 bases from J, leaving 13 bases between. The CDR3 loop spans 15 amino acids. The germline CDR1 and CDR2 sequences are LGHDT and YNNKEL (reference sequence). The CDR3 regions of TCR beta were amplified from RNA transcripts. HTBI primers were used for first-round RT-PCR of the TCR CDR3. TCRdb processed the multiplex PCR reads anew with MiXCR; each CDR3 protein has one entry. The sample lists about 640,000 distinct CDR3 sequences, less than 25% occurring once. This receptor was obtained from a man younger than 45 with Graves' ophthalmopathy. The chain uses TRBV3-1 and TRBJ2-5; tentative D call: TRBD1 (5 bases). The sequenced sample was blood. The CDR3: CASSKRGSNQETQYF. The CDR3 region has the DNA TGTGCCAGCAGCAAAAGGGGCAGCAACCAAGAGACCCAGTACTTC.